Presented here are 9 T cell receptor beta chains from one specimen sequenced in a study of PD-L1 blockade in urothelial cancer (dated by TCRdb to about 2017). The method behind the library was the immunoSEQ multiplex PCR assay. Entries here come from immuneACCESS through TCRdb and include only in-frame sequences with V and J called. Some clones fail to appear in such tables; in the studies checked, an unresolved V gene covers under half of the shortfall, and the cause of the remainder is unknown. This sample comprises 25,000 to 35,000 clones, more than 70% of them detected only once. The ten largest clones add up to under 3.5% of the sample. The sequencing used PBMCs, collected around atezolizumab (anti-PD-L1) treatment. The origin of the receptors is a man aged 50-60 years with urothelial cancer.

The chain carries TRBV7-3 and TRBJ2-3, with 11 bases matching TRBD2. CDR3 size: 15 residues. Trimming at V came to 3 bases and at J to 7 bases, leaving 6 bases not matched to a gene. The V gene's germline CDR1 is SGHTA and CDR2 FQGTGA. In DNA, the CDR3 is TGTGCCAGCAGCTTCGGGCTAGCGGGGGGAAATACGCAGTATTTT. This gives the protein CASSFGLAGGNTQYF.

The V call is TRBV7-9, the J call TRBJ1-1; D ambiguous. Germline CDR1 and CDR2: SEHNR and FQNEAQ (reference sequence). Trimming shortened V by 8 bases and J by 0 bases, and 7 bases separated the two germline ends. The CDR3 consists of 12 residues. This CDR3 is CASREMNTEAFF. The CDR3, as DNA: TGTGCCAGCCGCGAGATGAACACTGAAGCTTTCTTT.

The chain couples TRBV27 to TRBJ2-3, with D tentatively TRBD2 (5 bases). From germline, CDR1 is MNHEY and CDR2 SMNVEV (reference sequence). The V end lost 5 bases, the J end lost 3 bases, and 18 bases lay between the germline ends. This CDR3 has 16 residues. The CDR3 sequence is CASSRVKMRATDTQYF. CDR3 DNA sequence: TGTGCCAGCAGTCGGGTTAAAATGCGGGCGACAGATACGCAGTATTTT.

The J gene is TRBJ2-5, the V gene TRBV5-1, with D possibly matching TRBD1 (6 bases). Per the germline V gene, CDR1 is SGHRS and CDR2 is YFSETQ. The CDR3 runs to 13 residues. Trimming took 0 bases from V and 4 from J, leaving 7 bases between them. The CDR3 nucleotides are TGCGCCAGCAGCTTGGGAGGGGGAGAGACCCAGTACTTC. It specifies CASSLGGGETQYF.

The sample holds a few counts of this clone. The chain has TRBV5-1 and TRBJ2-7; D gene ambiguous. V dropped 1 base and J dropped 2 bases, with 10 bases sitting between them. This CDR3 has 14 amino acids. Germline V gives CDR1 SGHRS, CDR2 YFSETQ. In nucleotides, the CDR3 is TGCGCCAGCAGCTTGCTTGGGCATACCTACGAGCAGTACTTC. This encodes CASSLLGHTYEQYF. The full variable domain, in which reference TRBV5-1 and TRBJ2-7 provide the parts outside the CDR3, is KAGVTQTPRYLIKTRGQQVTLSCSPISGHRSVSWYQQTPGQGLQFLFEYFSETQRNKGNFPGRFSGRQFSNSRSEMNVSTLELGDSALYLCASSLLGHTYEQYFGPGTRLTVT.

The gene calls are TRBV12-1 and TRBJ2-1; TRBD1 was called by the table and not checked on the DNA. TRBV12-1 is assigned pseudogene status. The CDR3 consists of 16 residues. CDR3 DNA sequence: TGTGCCAGCAGCTCAATAGGGGCGCCAAGCAACAATGAGCAGTTCTTC. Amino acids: CASSSIGAPSNNEQFF.

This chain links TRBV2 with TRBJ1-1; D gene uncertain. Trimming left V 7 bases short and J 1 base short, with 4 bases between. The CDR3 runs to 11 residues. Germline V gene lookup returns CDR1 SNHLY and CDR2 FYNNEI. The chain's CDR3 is CASIGNTEAFF. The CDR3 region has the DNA TGTGCCAGCATCGGGAACACTGAAGCTTTCTTT.

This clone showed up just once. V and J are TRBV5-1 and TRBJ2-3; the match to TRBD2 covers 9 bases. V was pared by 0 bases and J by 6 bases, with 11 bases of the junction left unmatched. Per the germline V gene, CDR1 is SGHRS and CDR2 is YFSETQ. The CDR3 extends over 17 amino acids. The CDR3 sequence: CASSLEGGGACLDTQYF. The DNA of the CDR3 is TGCGCCAGCAGCTTGGAGGGCGGGGGGGCCTGTTTGGATACGCAGTATTTT.

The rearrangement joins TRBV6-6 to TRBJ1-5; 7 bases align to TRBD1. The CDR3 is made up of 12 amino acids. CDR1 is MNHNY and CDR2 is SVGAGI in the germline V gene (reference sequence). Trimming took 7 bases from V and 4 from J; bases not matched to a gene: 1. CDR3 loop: CASTGGNQPQHF. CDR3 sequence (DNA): TGTGCCAGCACAGGGGGAAATCAGCCCCAGCATTTT.